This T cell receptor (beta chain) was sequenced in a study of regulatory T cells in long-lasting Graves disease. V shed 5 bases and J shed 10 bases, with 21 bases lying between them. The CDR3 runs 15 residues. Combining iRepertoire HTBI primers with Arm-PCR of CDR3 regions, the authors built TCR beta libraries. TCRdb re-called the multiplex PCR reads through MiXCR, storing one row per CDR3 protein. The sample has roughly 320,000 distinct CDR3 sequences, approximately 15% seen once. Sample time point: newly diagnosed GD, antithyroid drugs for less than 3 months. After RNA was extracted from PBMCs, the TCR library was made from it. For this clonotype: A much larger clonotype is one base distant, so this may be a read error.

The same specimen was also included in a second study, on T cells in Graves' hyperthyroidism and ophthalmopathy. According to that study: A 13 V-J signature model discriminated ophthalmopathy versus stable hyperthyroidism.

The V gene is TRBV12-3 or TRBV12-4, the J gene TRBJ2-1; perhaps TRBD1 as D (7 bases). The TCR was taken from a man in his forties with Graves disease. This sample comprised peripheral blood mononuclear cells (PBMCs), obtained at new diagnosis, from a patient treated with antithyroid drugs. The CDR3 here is CASSDSTGRFKEQFF. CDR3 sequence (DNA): TGTGCCAGCAGTGATTCGACAGGGAGGTTTAAGGAGCAGTTCTTC.